This TCR beta chain was obtained from a study of blood T cell repertoires in COVID-19 (dated by TCRdb to 2019 to 2021). For the study in its entirety: Collaborator samples came from the United States, Italy and Spain and covered acute and convalescent phases of COVID-19. The material from the prospective study consisted of cDNA or gDNA derived from T cells, B-cell-depleted T cells, or PBMCs. The dataset comprised deeply sampled blood TCRbeta repertoires from subjects exposed to, actively infected with, or recovered from COVID-19. A freely available public database, intended as a resource for researchers studying the immune response to SARS-CoV-2, is where the repertoires were released. The samples were drawn from the first 160 participants of the ongoing ImmuneRACE study and from about 1,200 subjects provided by 6 global collaborators. Nearly every sample came with metadata listing a de-identified subject ID, COVID-19 status, age in years and sex. HLA class I and class II types, where available, came from metadata supplied by the sample provider rather than from assay-based typing. On the study overall, not on this receptor specifically: The quantity of clinical and demographic metadata differed by source and by participant and was supplied without curation.

Participants in the prospective study were enrolled through a virtual design, were aged 18 to 89 years, and lived in about two dozen United States geographic areas. Cohort assignment in the prospective study relied on participant-reported clinical history from a screening survey and a study questionnaire. ImmuneRACE Cohort 3 recovered participants were defined by two consecutive negative NP/OP PCR tests, healthcare professional clearance, or symptom resolution. Each participant in the prospective study had whole blood, serum and a nasopharyngeal or oropharyngeal swab collected by mobile phlebotomists. Additional blood draws and questionnaires over an approximately 2-month period could optionally be provided by prospective study participants. Prospective study blood samples were shipped either frozen or at room temperature before DNA extraction. V is cut back by 9 bases and J by 4 bases, with 1 base in the junction unmatched. The CDR3 measures 13 amino acids from cysteine to phenylalanine. Left in the record is the CDR3 DNA by itself, 39 bases read in frame from the first base. Reading the germline V gene gives CDR1 KGHDR and CDR2 SFDVKD.

Turning to this clone: This clone's antigen is unknown. One base away there is no much larger clone; base qualities are not given.

The immunoSEQ Assay, a bias-controlled multiplex PCR, was used to amplify TCRbeta CDR3 regions from genomic DNA. As for the original processing: The number of nucleated cells in each sample was estimated from the amplification of reference gene primers within the assay. To quantify the absolute abundance of each unique TCRbeta CDR3 rearrangement, sequence reads were collapsed and filtered. Productive Simpson clonality was computed per sample as the square root of Simpson's diversity index over productive rearrangements. TCRdb provides this immuneACCESS table in a form limited to in-frame rearrangements. Some clones are lacking; in checked studies, under half of them reflect an unresolved V gene, and why the rest are absent is not known. V and J calls and clone size are those listed in that table; D and trimming were worked out from the DNA. The sample data list 490,000 or so clones, and 70% to 90% of these were observed just once. 7% to 10% of the sample is held by the ten biggest clonotypes.

The receptor was derived from a woman aged 55-69 years who had recovered from COVID-19. The rearrangement joined TRBV24-1 to TRBJ2-5, with 13 bases in between that match TRBD2. Sequencing used PBMCs or T cells enriched from blood (not recorded which). The DNA is TGTGCCACCCGGACTAGCGGGGGAGAGACCCAGTACTTC. It specifies CATRTSGGETQYF.